This T cell receptor (beta chain) is drawn from a study of blood T cell repertoires in COVID-19. Study background: The origin of the acute and convalescent COVID-19 samples was the United States, Italy and Spain. T cells, B-cell-depleted T cells, or PBMCs provided the cDNA or gDNA that served as material.

Germline V gives CDR1 MGHRA, CDR2 YSYEKL. This CDR3 spans 14 amino acids. Trimming cost V 2 bases and J 8 bases; bases outside gene matches: 7. Libraries were prepared by immunoSEQ multiplex PCR; TCRdb keeps only in-frame clonotypes and omits some of them. The data contain just under 150,000 clones, around 86% of them singletons. The chain is built from TRBV4-1 and TRBJ1-2; 8 nucleotides align to TRBD1. The sample consisted of peripheral blood. This sequence originates from a man in his fifties who had recovered from COVID-19. The CDR3 DNA reads TGCGCCAGCAGCCAACTTGGACAGGGCGTCGGCTACACCTTC. This codes for CASSQLGQGVGYTF.